This is a list of T cell receptor beta chains from one sample in a study of blood T cell repertoires in COVID-19. The assay was immunoSEQ multiplex PCR, and TCRdb's table has in-frame clones only and misses some. Of approximately 380,000 clones listed, approximately 90% were seen once; the top ten hold less than 1.5%. Sequencing was done on a sample of PBMCs or T cells enriched from blood (not recorded which). The receptor source for this set is a woman aged 18-29 years who had recovered from COVID-19. CDR3s include the opening cysteine and the closing phenylalanine or tryptophan. The D gene is left open where the match is weak.

TRBD2 TRBJ2-5 TRBV19 CASSPLGGLETQYF
NA TRBJ2-5 TRBV7-6 CASSDNAGLVKETQYF
TRBD2 TRBJ2-6 TRBV18 CASSEGTSGALSGANVLTF
NA TRBJ1-1 TRBV30 CAWKWGDSTEAFF
NA TRBJ2-1 TRBV9 CASSVAHSGENNEQFF
NA TRBJ2-2 TRBV27 CATSFTGELFF
NA TRBJ2-5 TRBV5-1 CASSPPGVAQETQYF
NA TRBJ1-1 TRBV6-2/TRBV6-3 CASSSLLGGSGAFF
NA TRBJ1-3 TRBV18 CASRRGERNTIYF
TRBD1 TRBJ1-4 TRBV7-4 CASSFHTGAPATNEKLFF
NA TRBJ2-5 TRBV5-6 CASSLGGGMGQYF
TRBD2 TRBJ2-7 TRBV7-2 CASSATSGVSYEQYF
TRBD2 TRBJ2-3 TRBV6-5 CASSGLAGGTDTQYF
NA TRBJ1-3 TRBV6-1 CASSEAEDSRNTIYF
NA TRBJ1-1 TRBV29-1 CSVVGPSTEEVFF
TRBD1 TRBJ2-4 TRBV27 CASSLTGVLAKNIQYF
NA TRBJ2-1 TRBV29-1 CSVEDLRVSSYNEQFF
NA TRBJ1-1 TRBV14 CASSPRSGRYRTEAFF
TRBD1 TRBJ1-6 TRBV2 CASSEKGQGRSPLHF
TRBD1 TRBJ1-1 TRBV25-1 CASSEVDRDDTEAFF
NA TRBJ1-2 TRBV12-3/TRBV12-4 CASSLPNRGYTF
NA TRBJ1-3 TRBV4-2 CASSQDSGGGNTIYF
NA TRBJ2-5 TRBV4-2 CASSPTESGPAETQYF
NA TRBJ2-7 TRBV9 CASSVGLTAYEQYF
TRBD2 TRBJ2-1 TRBV19 CASRTGGIAGASYNEQFF
NA TRBJ2-7 TRBV5-4 CASSLIAGEEQYF
NA TRBJ2-3 TRBV19 CASSMSMVATDTQYF
NA TRBJ2-3 TRBV7-2 CASSQDSSTDTQYF
NA TRBJ1-2 TRBV2 CASSVSGYGYTF
NA TRBJ2-2 TRBV7-9 CASSPPWDGGGELFF
TRBD2 TRBJ2-7 TRBV6-2/TRBV6-3 CASSSTSGVSYEQYF
NA TRBJ1-1 TRBV3-1/TRBV3-2 CASSQGRTEAFF
TRBD1 TRBJ1-1 TRBV27 CASSLLGQGRAEAFF
NA TRBJ1-1 TRBV20-1 CSASPGGLNTEAFF
TRBD1 TRBJ1-1 TRBV5-1 CASSLHLGLTGGVTEAFF
NA TRBJ2-2 TRBV11-2 CASSLWLGSPNTGELFF
NA TRBJ1-2 TRBV9 CASSPTRNEGSGYGYTF
TRBD1 TRBJ2-5 TRBV7-9 CASSLARTGGQETQYF
TRBD2 TRBJ2-3 TRBV6-1 CASRERLAGATDTQYF
NA TRBJ1-5 TRBV19 CASSPGPDQPQHF
TRBD1 TRBJ2-1 TRBV5-1 CASSATGYIVDEQFF
TRBD2 TRBJ2-7 TRBV7-6 CASSPQLAGYEQYF
TRBD1 TRBJ1-1 TRBV6-5 CASSTTGAMNTEAFF
NA TRBJ2-7 TRBV21-1 CASREGSYEQYF
TRBD2 TRBJ2-5 TRBV25-1 CASSEYSGGRETQYF
NA TRBJ2-3 TRBV28 CASSYEGRTDTQYF
NA TRBJ1-1 TRBV29-1 CSVVPAGTIEAFF
NA TRBJ2-3 TRBV5-1 CASSGRDTDTQYF
TRBD2 TRBJ2-1 TRBV7-9 CASSSFQAGYNEQFF
TRBD1 TRBJ1-2 TRBV2 CASRTNRGPNYGYTF
TRBD1 TRBJ1-4 TRBV2 CASSLRGTGEKLFF
TRBD1 TRBJ2-3 TRBV6-4 CASSGTGATDTQYF
TRBD1 TRBJ1-3 TRBV15 CATSSQPGQGAYTIYF
TRBD1 TRBJ1-2 TRBV5-6 CASSWGQVLLYGYTF
NA TRBJ1-2 TRBV29-1 CSVVLSGYTF
NA TRBJ2-7 TRBV4-1 CASSQEKVQDHEQYF